This T cell receptor (beta chain) is from a study of shared clonotypes between healthy human individuals (dated by TCRdb to 2018 to 2021). For the study in its entirety: A couple of women and a few men aged 18 to 49 years were included in the cohort. For each donor, CD4 naive and CD4 memory were each run on three plates, CD8 naive on two plates, and CD8 memory on one plate. The study deeply sequenced blood TCR repertoires of about 5 healthy adults to estimate repertoire size and the extent of clonotype sharing between individuals. Libraries were prepared and TCR repertoires were sequenced by different laboratories using diverse techniques, in order to increase sequencing depth and limit assay-specific biases. Each donor's leukapheresis produced roughly between roughly 0.9 and 9 billion PBMCs.

The junction shows trimming of 1 base on V and 3 bases on J, plus 6 bases between the germline ends. Including cysteine and phenylalanine, the CDR3 has 13 amino acids. The read is trimmed to its CDR3 DNA, 39 bases read in frame from base 1. According to the germline V gene, CDR1 reads MGHRA and CDR2 reads YSYEKL. What the work shows at the level of the full study, not this receptor alone: Naive subsets generally had larger estimated clonotype richness than memory subsets. When four donors were compared, the shared fraction of clonotypes was around 5.1% for naive CD4, around 3.5% for naive CD8, 2.3% for memory CD4, and roughly 0.4% for memory CD8. Even with the large sequencing depth, rarefaction of the sorted-subset datasets indicated that sequencing was incomplete. Because the study included only a small number of donors, the genetic and exposure-history diversity represented was limited. Pairwise subsampling led to the expectation that sequencing depth would affect the degree of clonotype sharing among donors. Compared with non-shared clonotypes, clonotypes shared by all four sorted-subset donors had higher generation probabilities. Sampling was restricted to blood, and TCR repertoires in tissue are likely to differ from TCR repertoires in blood.

Concerning this clone itself: Its antigen target is currently unknown. There are no base qualities to consult, and no much larger clone falls within one base.

TCR CDR3 regions were amplified from genomic DNA by multiplex PCR using the deep immunoSEQ assay. Genomic DNA extracted from each cell subset was distributed evenly over all wells of several immunoSEQ 96-well plates, and each plate served as one replicate. For sorted subsets, approximately 0.2 ug of genomic DNA, equivalent to 25,000 to 35,000 T cell genomes, went into each replicate PCR. Purified libraries were quantified with a Qubit 3.0 fluorometer, sized on a Bioanalyzer 2100, and re-quantified with the KAPA Library Quantification kit. Each immunoSEQ 96-well plate was sequenced on its own single-read 150-cycle Illumina NextSeq 550 flow cell. The authors processed their data as follows. The immunoSEQ output contained only junctional sequences without quality scores, so filtering could not match that applied to full-length reads. Sequences were annotated with PyIR, a Python wrapper for IgBLAST v1.9, and V/J genes and CDR3 were assigned using IMGT germline references. Reads were removed for weak V/J assignments (E-value above 1e-6), missing CDR3, stop codons, out-of-frame junctions, or ambiguous translated residues. A V3J clonotype was defined by an identical inferred V gene, J gene, and CDR3 amino acid sequence. The percentage overlap between two repertoires was calculated by dividing the number of shared unique clonotypes by the size of the smaller repertoire. Repertoire richness was assessed with RTK rarefaction, the Chao1 estimator, and Recon v2.1 estimates of unobserved clonotypes. Generation probabilities for all TCRbeta clonotypes obtained by the gDNA method from a handful of donors were computed using OLGA. TCRdb limited this immuneACCESS table to in-frame rearrangements with V and J called. A share of clones is missing; checked studies link under half to unresolved V genes, and the rest is unexplained. V, J and clone size are those of that table, while D and trimming were read from the DNA. This sample holds 850,000 to 1,200,000 clones; 65% to 75% were observed only once. The ten largest clonotypes hold around 1.4% of the sample.

Donors were healthy HIV-negative adults with no recently reported acute infections or vaccinations. Only Caucasian adults living in Nashville, Tennessee, USA were represented among the donors. Magnetic negative selection was used to enrich CD4+ T cells, after which naive cells were positively selected on CD45RA and the negative fraction became the memory subset. After blood collection by leukapheresis, PBMCs were isolated using Ficoll-Histopaque density gradient centrifugation and then cryopreserved in the vapor phase of liquid nitrogen. Analytical flow cytometry was used to check the purity and quantity of every magnetically sorted T cell population. Genomic DNA was isolated from each sorted fraction and quantified by UV absorbance on a Nanodrop 2000c.

The V gene is TRBV4-1 and the J gene is TRBJ2-5, and perhaps TRBD2 as D gene, on 5 matching bases. The receptor comes from a man between 18 and 35 years old in good health. The sequencing sample was made of memory CD4+ T cells sorted from blood. The cell subset or site tag for this specimen amounts to: CD45RA-negative fraction. The CDR3 loop reads CASSQGLKETQYF. The DNA sequence is as follows: TGCGCCAGCAGCCAAGGACTAAAAGAGACCCAGTACTTC.